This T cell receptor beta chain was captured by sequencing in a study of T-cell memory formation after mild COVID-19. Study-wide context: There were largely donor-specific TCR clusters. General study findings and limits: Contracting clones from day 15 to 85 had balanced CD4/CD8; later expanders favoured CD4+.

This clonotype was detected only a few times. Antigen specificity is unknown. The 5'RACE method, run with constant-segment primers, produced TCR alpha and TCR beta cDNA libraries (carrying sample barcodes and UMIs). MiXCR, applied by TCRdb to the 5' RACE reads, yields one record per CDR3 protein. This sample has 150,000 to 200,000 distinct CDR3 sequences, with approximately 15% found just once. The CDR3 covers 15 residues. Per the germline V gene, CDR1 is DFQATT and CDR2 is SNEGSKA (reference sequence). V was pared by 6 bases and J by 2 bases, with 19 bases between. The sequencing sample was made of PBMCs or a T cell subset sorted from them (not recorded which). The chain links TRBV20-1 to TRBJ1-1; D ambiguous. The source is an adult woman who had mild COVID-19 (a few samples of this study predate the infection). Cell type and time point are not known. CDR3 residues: CSAPRQTVLNTEAFF. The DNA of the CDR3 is TGCAGTGCCCCCAGGCAAACGGTGTTAAACACTGAAGCTTTCTTT.